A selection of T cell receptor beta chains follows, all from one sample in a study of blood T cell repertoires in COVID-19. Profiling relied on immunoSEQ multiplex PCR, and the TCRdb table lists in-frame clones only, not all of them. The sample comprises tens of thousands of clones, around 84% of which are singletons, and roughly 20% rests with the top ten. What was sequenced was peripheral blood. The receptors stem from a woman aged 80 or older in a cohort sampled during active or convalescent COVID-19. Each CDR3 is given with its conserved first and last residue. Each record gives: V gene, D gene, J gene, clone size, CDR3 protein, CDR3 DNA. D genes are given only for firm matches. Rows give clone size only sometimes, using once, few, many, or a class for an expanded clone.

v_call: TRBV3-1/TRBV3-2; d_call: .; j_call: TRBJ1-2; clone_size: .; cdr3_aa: CASSRTEGSGYTF; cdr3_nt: TGTGCCAGCAGCCGGACGGAGGGTTCCGGCTACACCTTC
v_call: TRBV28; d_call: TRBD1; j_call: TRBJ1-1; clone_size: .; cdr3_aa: CASSSVRDRGPGTEAFF; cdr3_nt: TGTGCCAGCAGTTCCGTCCGGGACAGGGGGCCTGGGACTGAAGCTTTCTTT
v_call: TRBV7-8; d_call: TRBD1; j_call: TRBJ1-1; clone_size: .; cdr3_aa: CASSSGGNTEAFF; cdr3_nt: TGTGCCAGCAGCTCAGGGGGGAACACTGAAGCTTTCTTT
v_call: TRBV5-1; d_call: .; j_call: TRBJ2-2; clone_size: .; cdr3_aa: CASSPGGQGGTGELFF; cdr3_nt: TGCGCCAGCAGCCCCGGTGGGCAGGGTGGCACCGGGGAGCTGTTTTTT
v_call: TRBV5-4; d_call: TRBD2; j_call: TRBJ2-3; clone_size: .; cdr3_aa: CASSSKLLAGGSTDTQYF; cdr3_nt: TGTGCCAGCAGCTCGAAGCTACTAGCGGGAGGGAGCACAGATACGCAGTATTTT
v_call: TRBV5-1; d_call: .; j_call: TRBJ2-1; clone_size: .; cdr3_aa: CASSLGQESSYNEQFF; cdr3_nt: TGCGCCAGCAGCTTGGGACAGGAGAGCTCCTACAATGAGCAGTTCTTC
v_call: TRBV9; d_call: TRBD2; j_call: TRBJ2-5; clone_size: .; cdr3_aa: CASSVGDSGGLQETQYF; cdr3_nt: TGTGCCAGCAGCGTAGGTGATAGCGGGGGACTCCAAGAGACCCAGTACTTC
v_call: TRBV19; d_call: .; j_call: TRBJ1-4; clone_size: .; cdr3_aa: CASTRGATNEKLFF; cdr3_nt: TGTGCCAGTACCAGGGGTGCAACTAATGAAAAACTGTTTTTT
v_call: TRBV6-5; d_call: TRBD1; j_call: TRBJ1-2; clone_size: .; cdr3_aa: CASSRRGRGYTF; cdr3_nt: TGTGCCAGCAGTAGAAGGGGGCGGGGCTACACCTTC
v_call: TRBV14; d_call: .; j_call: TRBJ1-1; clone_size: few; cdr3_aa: CASSRQGYTEAFF; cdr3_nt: TGTGCCAGCAGCCGACAAGGCTACACTGAAGCTTTCTTT
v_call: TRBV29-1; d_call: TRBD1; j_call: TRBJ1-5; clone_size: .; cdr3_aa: CSVTTGGSSNQPQHF; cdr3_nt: TGCAGCGTCACTACAGGGGGCTCGAGCAATCAGCCCCAGCATTTT
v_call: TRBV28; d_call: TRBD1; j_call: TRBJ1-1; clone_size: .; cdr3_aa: CASSFATGGASNTEAFF; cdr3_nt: TGTGCCAGCAGTTTCGCCACAGGGGGCGCATCGAACACTGAAGCTTTCTTT
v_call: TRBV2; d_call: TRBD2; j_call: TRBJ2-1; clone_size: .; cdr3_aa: CASSDRGRRVNEQFF; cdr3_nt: TGTGCCAGCAGTGACCGCGGGAGACGAGTTAATGAGCAGTTCTTC
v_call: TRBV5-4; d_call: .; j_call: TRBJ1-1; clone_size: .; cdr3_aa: CASSLIRGQKNTEAFF; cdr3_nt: TGTGCCAGCAGCTTGATCAGGGGCCAGAAAAACACTGAAGCTTTCTTT
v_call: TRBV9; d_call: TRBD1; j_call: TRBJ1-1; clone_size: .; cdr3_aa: CASSVAAGGNTEAFF; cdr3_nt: TGTGCCAGCAGCGTAGCGGCAGGGGGGAACACTGAAGCTTTCTTT
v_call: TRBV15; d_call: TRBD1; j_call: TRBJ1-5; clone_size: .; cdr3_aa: CATSKDRGYQPQHF; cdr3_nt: TGTGCCACCAGCAAAGACAGGGGCTATCAGCCCCAGCATTTT
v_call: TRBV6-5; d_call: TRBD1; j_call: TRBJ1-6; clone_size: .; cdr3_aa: CASSYLQGARSPLHF; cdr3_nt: TGTGCCAGCAGTTATTTACAGGGGGCCAGGTCACCCCTCCACTTT
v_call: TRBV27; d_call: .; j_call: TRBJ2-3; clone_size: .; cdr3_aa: CASSAQGRGDTQYF; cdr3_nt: TGTGCCAGCAGTGCTCAGGGTCGAGGAGATACGCAGTATTTT
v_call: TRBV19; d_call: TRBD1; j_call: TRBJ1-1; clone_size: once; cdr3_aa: CASYPGTVFSITEAFF; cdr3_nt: TGTGCCAGCTATCCCGGGACAGTGTTTAGTATCACTGAAGCTTTCTTT
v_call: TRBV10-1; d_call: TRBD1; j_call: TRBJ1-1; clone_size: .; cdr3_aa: CASSESDRGNTEAFF; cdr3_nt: TGCGCCAGCAGTGAGTCGGACAGGGGGAACACTGAAGCTTTCTTT
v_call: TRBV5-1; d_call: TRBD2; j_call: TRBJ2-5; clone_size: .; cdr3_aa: CASSPGTSGGQAQYF; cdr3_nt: TGCGCCAGCAGCCCAGGGACTAGCGGGGGGCAGGCCCAGTACTTC
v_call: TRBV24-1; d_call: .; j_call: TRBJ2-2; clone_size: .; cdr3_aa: CATSDTGYTGELFF; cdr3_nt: TGTGCCACCAGTGACACAGGGTACACCGGGGAGCTGTTTTTT
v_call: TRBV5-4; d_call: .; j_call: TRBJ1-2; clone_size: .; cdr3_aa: CASNMGGAGYGYTF; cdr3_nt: TGTGCCAGCAACATGGGAGGGGCCGGCTATGGCTACACCTTC